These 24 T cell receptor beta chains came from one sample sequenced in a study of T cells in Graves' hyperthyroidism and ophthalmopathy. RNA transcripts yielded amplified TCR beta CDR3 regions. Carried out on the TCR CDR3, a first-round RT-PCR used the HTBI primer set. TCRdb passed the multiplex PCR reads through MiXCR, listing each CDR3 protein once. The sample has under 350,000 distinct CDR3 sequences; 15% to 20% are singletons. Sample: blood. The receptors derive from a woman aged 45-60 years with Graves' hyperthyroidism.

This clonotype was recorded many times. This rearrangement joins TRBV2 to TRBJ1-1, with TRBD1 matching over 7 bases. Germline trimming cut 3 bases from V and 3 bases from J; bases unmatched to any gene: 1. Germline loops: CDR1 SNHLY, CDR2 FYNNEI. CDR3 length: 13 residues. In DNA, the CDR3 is TGTGCCAGCAGTGACGACAGGGACACTGAAGCTTTCTTT. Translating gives CASSDDRDTEAFF.

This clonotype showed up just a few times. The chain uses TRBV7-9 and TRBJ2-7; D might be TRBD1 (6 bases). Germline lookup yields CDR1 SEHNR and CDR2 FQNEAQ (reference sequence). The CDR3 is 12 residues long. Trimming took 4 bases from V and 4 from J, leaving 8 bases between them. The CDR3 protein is CASSSDRYEQYF. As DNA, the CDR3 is TGTGCCAGCAGCTCCGACAGGTACGAGCAGTACTTC. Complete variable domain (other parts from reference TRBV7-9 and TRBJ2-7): DTGVSQNPRHKITKRGQNVTFRCDPISEHNRLYWYRQTLGQGPEFLTYFQNEAQLEKSRLLSDRFSAERPKGSFSTLEIQRTEQGDSAMYLCASSSDRYEQYFGPGTRLTVT.

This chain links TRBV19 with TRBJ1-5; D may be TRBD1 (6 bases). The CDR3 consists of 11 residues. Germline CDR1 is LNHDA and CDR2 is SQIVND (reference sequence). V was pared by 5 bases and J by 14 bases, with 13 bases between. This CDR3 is CASSLDSRKHF. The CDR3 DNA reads TGTGCCAGTAGTTTGGACAGTCGTAAGCATTTT. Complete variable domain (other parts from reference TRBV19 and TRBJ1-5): DGGITQSPKYLFRKEGQNVTLSCEQNLNHDAMYWYRQDPGQGLRLIYYSQIVNDFQKGDIAEGYSVSREKKESFPLTVTSAQKNPTAFYLCASSLDSRKHFGDGTRLSIL.

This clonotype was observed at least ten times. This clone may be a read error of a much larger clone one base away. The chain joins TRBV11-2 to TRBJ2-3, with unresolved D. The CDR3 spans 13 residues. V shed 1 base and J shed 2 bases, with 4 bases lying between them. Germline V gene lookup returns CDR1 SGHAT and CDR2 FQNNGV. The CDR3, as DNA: TGTGCCAGCAGCTTAGGGGCCACAGATACGCAGTATTTT. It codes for CASSLGATDTQYF. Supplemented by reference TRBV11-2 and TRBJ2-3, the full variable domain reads EAGVAQSPRYKIIEKRQSVAFWCNPISGHATLYWYQQILGQGPKLLIQFQNNGVVDDSQLPKDRFSAERLKGVDSTLKIQPAKLEDSAVYLCASSLGATDTQYFGPGTRLTVL.

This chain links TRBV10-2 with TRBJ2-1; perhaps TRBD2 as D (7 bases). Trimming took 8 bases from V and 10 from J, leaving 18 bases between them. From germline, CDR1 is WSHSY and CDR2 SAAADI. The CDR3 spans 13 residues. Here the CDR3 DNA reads TGCGCCAGCGACGCGGGGGCTGGGGGAGAGCAGTTCTTC. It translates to CASDAGAGGEQFF.

The CDR3 coding sequence is TGTGCCGAGGGGGGAGCGGGAAACAAGACGAACACCGGGGAGCTGTTTTTT. Amino acids: CAEGGAGNKTNTGELFF. The V gene is TRBV25-1, the J gene TRBJ2-2; D may be TRBD2 (7 bases). CDR1 and CDR2 (germline): MGHDK, SYGVNS. V was cut by 11 bases and J by 0 bases, with 22 bases left in between. This CDR3 comprises 17 residues.

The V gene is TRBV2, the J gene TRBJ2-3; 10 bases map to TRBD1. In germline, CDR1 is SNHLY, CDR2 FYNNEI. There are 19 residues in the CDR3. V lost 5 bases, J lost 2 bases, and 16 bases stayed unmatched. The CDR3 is CASSYRDRGYERFTDTQYF. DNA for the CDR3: TGTGCCAGCAGTTACCGGGACAGGGGATACGAGCGGTTCACAGATACGCAGTATTTT.

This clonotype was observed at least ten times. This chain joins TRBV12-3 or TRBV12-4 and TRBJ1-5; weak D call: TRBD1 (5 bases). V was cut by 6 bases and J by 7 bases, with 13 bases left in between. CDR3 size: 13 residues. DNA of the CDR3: TGTGCCAGCAGGGGCCTGGGGGGGCAGCCCCAGCATTTT. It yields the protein CASRGLGGQPQHF.

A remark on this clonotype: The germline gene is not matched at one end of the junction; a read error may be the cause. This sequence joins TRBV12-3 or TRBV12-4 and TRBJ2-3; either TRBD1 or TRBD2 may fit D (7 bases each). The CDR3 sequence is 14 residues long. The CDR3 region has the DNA TGTGCCAGCAGCCGGGAGGCCGGGACAGATGCGCAGTATTTT. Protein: CASSREAGTDAQYF.

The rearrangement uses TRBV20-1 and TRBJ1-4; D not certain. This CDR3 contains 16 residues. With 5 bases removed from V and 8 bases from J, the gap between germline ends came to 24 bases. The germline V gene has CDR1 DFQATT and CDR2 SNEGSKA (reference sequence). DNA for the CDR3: TGCAGTGCTCCACCAATTTCACAAAGCCTACGAGAAAAACTGTTTTTT. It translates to CSAPPISQSLREKLFF.

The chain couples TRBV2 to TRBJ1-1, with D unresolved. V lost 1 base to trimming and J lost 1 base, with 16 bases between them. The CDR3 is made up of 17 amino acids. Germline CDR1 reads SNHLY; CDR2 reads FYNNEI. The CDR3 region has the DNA TGTGCCAGCAGTGAAGGGGGTGTTTGGCGGACGAACACTGAAGCTTTCTTT. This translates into CASSEGGVWRTNTEAFF.

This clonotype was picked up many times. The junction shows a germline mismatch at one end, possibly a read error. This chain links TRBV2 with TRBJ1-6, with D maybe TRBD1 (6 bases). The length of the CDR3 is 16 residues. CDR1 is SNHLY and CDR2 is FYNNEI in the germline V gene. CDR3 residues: CASREGTGFDNSPLHF. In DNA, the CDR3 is TGTGCCAGCAGGGAAGGAACAGGGTTCGATAATTCACCCCTCCACTTT.

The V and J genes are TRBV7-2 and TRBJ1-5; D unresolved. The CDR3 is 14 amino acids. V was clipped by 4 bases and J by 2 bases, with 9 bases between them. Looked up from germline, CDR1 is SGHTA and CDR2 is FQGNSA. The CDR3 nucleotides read TGTGCCAGCAGCTCCCCCCCAGGCAATCAGCCCCAGCATTTT. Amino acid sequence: CASSSPPGNQPQHF. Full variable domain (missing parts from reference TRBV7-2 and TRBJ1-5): GAGVSQSPSNKVTEKGKDVELRCDPISGHTALYWYRQSLGQGLEFLIYFQGNSAPDKSGLPSDRFSAERTGGSVSTLTIQRTQQEDSAVYLCASSSPPGNQPQHFGDGTRLSIL.

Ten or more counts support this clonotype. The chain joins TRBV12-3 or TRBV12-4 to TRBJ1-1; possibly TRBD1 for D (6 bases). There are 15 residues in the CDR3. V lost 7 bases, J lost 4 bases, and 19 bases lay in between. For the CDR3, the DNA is TGTGCCAGCACCCCTACAGGGAAAGGTGGCACTGAAGCTTTCTTT. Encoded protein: CASTPTGKGGTEAFF.

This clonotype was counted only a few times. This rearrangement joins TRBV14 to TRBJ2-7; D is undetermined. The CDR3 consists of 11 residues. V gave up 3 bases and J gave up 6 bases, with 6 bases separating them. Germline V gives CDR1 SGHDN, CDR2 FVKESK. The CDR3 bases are TGTGCCAGCAGCCATAGTTTCGAGCAGTACTTC. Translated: CASSHSFEQYF. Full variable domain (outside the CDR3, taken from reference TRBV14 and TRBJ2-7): EAGVTQFPSHSVIEKGQTVTLRCDPISGHDNLYWYRRVMGKEIKFLLHFVKESKQDESGMPNNRFLAERTGGTYSTLKVQPAELEDSGVYFCASSHSFEQYFGPGTRLTVT.

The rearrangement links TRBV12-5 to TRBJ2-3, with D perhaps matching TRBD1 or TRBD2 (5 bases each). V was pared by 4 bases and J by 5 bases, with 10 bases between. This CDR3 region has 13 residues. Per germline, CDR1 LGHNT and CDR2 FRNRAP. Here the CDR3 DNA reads TGTGCTAGTGGTTCCGGGACCAAAGATACGCAGTATTTT. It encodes CASGSGTKDTQYF.

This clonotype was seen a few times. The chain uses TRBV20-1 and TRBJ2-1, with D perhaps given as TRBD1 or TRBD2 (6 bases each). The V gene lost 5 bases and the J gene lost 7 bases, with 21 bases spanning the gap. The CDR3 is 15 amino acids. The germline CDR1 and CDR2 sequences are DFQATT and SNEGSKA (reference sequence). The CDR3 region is CSAPFLGGPVNEQFF. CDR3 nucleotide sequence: TGCAGTGCTCCGTTCTTGGGGGGCCCCGTTAATGAGCAGTTCTTC.

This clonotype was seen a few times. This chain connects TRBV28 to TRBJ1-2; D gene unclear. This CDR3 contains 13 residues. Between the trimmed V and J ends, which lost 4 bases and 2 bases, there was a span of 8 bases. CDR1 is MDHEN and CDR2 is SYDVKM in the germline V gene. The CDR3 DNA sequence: TGTGCCAGCAGTTCCCCTGGGAACTATGGCTACACCTTC. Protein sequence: CASSSPGNYGYTF.

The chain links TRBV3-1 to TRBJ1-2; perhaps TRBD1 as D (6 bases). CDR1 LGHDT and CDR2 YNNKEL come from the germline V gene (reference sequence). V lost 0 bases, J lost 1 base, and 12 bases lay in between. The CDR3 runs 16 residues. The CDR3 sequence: CASSQELTGGNYGYTF. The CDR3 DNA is TGTGCCAGCAGCCAAGAATTGACAGGAGGTAACTATGGCTACACCTTC.

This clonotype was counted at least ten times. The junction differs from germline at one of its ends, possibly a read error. CDR3 in amino acids: CASILAGVNTGELFF. CDR3 bases: TGTGCCAGCATTTTAGCGGGAGTGAACACCGGGGAGCTGTTTTTT. V and J are TRBV12-3 or TRBV12-4 and TRBJ2-2; 9 bases map to TRBD2. This CDR3 is built from 15 residues.

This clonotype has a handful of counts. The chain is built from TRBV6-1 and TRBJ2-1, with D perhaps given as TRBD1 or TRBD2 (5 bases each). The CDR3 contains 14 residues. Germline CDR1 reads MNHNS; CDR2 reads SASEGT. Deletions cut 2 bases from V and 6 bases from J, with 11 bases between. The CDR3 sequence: CASSEYRDPNEQFF. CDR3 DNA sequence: TGTGCCAGCAGTGAATACCGGGACCCCAATGAGCAGTTCTTC.

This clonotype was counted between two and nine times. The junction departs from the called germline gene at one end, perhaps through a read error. CDR3 protein: CASSASGGEETQYF. CDR3 in DNA: TGTGCTAGCAGCGCGAGCGGGGGAGAAGAGACCCAGTACTTC. V usage is TRBV7-7 and J usage is TRBJ2-5; TRBD2 matches 8 bases. Per germline, CDR1 SSHAT and CDR2 FNYEAQ (reference sequence). The CDR3 contains 14 residues.

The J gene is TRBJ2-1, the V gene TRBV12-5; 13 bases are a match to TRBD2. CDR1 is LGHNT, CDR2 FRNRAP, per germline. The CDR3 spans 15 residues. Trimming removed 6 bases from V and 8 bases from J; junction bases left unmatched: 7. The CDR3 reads CASGMGLAGFDEQFF. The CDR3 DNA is TGTGCTAGTGGAATGGGACTAGCGGGATTCGATGAGCAGTTCTTC.

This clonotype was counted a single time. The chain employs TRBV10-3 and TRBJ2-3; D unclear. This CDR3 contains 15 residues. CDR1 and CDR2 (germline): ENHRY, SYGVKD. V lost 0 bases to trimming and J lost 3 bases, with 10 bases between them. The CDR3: CAISESGEITDTQYF. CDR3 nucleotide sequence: TGTGCCATCAGTGAGTCTGGAGAGATTACAGATACGCAGTATTTT.